This TCR beta chain is drawn from a study of radiation and T cells in renal cell carcinoma. This sample's time point: blood 4 weeks post-SBRT, at nephrectomy. Treatment given: 15 Gy SBRT to primary tumor, nephrectomy 4 weeks later. The patient's renal cell carcinoma had clear cell pathology. The CDR3 is made up of 13 amino acids. Germline V gene sequence: CDR1 KGHSH, CDR2 LQKENI. With 5 bases removed from V and 7 bases from J, the gap between germline ends came to 12 bases. Using immunoSEQ multiplex PCR, the repertoire was profiled, and TCRdb retains in-frame clones only, with some absent. The sample holds under 100,000 clones, about 82% seen once.

Specimen: blood, collected from a patient whose treatment included radiotherapy and nephrectomy. The chain has TRBV18 and TRBJ1-5; unclear D gene. The source is a middle-aged man with renal cell carcinoma. DNA for the CDR3: TGTGCCAGCTCAATTGGCCTGGGACAGCCCCAGCATTTT. It yields the protein CASSIGLGQPQHF.